One and the same sample provided the 21 T cell receptor beta chains below, sequenced in a study of blood T cell repertoires in COVID-19. The repertoire was sequenced with immunoSEQ multiplex PCR; TCRdb's copy has only in-frame clones and lacks some. Of about 410,000 clones listed, about nine tenths are singletons. Sequencing was performed on PBMCs or T cells enriched from blood (not recorded which). Source of these receptors: a woman between 25 and 40 years old who had recovered from COVID-19.

This clone was recorded once. The chain has TRBV30 and TRBJ1-1, with TRBD1 matching 10 bases. Unmatched junction bases numbered 12, after V lost 3 bases and J lost 5 bases. Germline lookup yields CDR1 GTSNPN and CDR2 SVGIG (reference sequence). The CDR3 has 16 amino acids. CDR3 region: CAWRRNTGTGDTEAFF. The CDR3 bases are TGTGCCTGGAGACGAAATACCGGGACAGGGGATACTGAAGCTTTCTTT. Based on the CDR3 plus reference TRBV30 and TRBJ1-1, the full variable domain is SQTIHQWPATLVQPVGSPLSLECTVEGTSNPNLYWYRQAAGRGLQLLFYSVGIGQISSEVPQNLSASRPQDRQFILSSKKLLLSDSGFYLCAWRRNTGTGDTEAFFGQGTRLTVV.

The chain has TRBV28 and TRBJ1-3; D call uncertain. CDR1 is MDHEN and CDR2 is SYDVKM in the germline V gene. With 8 bases removed from V and 0 bases from J, the gap between germline ends came to 11 bases. The CDR3 loop spans 14 amino acids. The CDR3 here is CASFTQDSGNTIYF. The CDR3 bases are TGTGCCAGCTTCACTCAGGACTCTGGAAACACCATATATTTT.

This clone was seen ten or more times. The V call is TRBV5-1, the J call TRBJ1-6; TRBD1 matches at 8 bases. V lost 4 bases and J lost 0; bases outside the gene matches: 3. CDR3 length: 16 residues. Germline V lookup: CDR1 SGHRS, CDR2 YFSETQ. The chain's CDR3 is CASSVDRDSYNSPLHF. DNA for the CDR3: TGCGCCAGCAGCGTGGACAGGGACTCCTATAATTCACCCCTCCACTTT.

CDR3 in amino acids: CATRLPPGGTVKGEQYF. The CDR3 DNA reads as TGTGCCACACGCCTCCCCCCCGGAGGTACAGTGAAGGGCGAGCAGTACTTC. V is TRBV10-3 and J is TRBJ2-7; TRBD2 is a possible D gene (5 bases). Trimming cost V 10 bases and J 6 bases, with 31 bases left between them. The CDR3 spans 17 residues. Germline V CDR1 and CDR2: ENHRY, SYGVKD.

The chain couples TRBV27 to TRBJ1-6, with a possible D match to TRBD1 (6 bases). Germline-derived CDR1 and CDR2 are MNHEY and SMNVEV (reference sequence). The CDR3 consists of 13 residues. Trimming stripped 3 bases from V and 10 bases from J, with 10 bases between. The chain's CDR3 is CASSFGGASPLHF. The CDR3 DNA is TGTGCCAGCAGTTTCGGGGGGGCCTCACCCCTCCACTTT.

This clone showed up just once. The chain joins TRBV4-1 to TRBJ2-5; tentatively, D is TRBD2 (7 bases). Germline V gene sequence: CDR1 MGHRA, CDR2 YSYEKL. CDR3 length equals 15 residues. V gave up 0 bases and J gave up 5 bases, with 13 bases separating them. DNA for the CDR3: TGCGCCAGCAGCCAAGAACGCGGGGGCAGCGAGACCCAGTACTTC. It translates to CASSQERGGSETQYF.

The chain is built from TRBV20-1 and TRBJ2-7; the D is unclear. The V end was cut by 3 bases, the J end by 6 bases, with 6 bases between. Per germline, CDR1 DFQATT and CDR2 SNEGSKA (reference sequence). CDR3 length: 10 amino acids. CDR3 nucleotide sequence: TGCAGTGCTAGTAGGAGCGAGCAGTACTTC. Its protein product is CSASRSEQYF.

Only one count was recorded for this clone. The chain recombines TRBV7-6 with TRBJ1-2; 8 bases line up with TRBD1. J gave up 0 bases and V 3 bases, and 12 bases lay outside the gene matches. CDR3 length: 18 residues. The V gene's germline CDR1 is SGHVS and CDR2 FNYEAQ. The CDR3 here is CASSLLLRTGTSNYGYTF. DNA for the CDR3: TGTGCCAGCAGCTTGTTACTTAGGACAGGGACCTCTAACTATGGCTACACCTTC.

The rearrangement links TRBV11-2 to TRBJ2-7; possible D gene TRBD1, 6 bases. The CDR3 runs to 12 residues. Germline V gene data show CDR1 as SGHAT and CDR2 as FQNNGV. Trimming removed 5 bases from V and 5 bases from J, with 10 bases in between. CDR3 sequence (DNA): TGTGCCAGCAGCATAACAGGGAACGAGCAGTACTTC. Translating it yields CASSITGNEQYF.

This chain joins TRBV29-1 and TRBJ2-1; unclear D gene. The CDR3 is 14 residues long. Per germline, CDR1 SQVTM and CDR2 ANQGSEA. V dropped 3 bases and J dropped 6 bases, with 15 bases sitting between them. The CDR3: CSVDSDPRGNEQFF. For the CDR3, the DNA is TGCAGCGTTGACTCTGACCCTCGCGGCAATGAGCAGTTCTTC.

About this clone: The identical CDR3 is also encoded by other nucleotide sequences in the sample. V is TRBV11-2 and J is TRBJ2-6; weak D call: TRBD2 (7 bases). Trimming removed 1 base at V and 4 bases at J, with 20 bases between. The CDR3 runs to 19 residues. CDR1 is SGHAT and CDR2 is FQNNGV in the germline V gene. The CDR3 spells CASSLVKGGGRKGANVLTF. The CDR3 DNA is TGTGCCAGCAGCTTAGTGAAGGGAGGGGGTCGTAAAGGGGCCAACGTCCTGACTTTC. The full variable domain, in which reference TRBV11-2 and TRBJ2-6 provide the parts outside the CDR3, is EAGVAQSPRYKIIEKRQSVAFWCNPISGHATLYWYQQILGQGPKLLIQFQNNGVVDDSQLPKDRFSAERLKGVDSTLKIQPAKLEDSAVYLCASSLVKGGGRKGANVLTFGAGSRLTVL.

This rearrangement joins TRBV25-1 to TRBJ2-1, with TRBD2 identical over 10 bases. V trimming: 4 bases; J trimming: 3 bases; junction bases outside the gene matches: 0. CDR1 is MGHDK and CDR2 is SYGVNS in the germline V gene. The length of the CDR3 is 14 residues. In nucleotides, the CDR3 is TGTGCCAGCAGTGTAGCGGGAGGCTACAATGAGCAGTTCTTC. It is translated as CASSVAGGYNEQFF.

The chain employs TRBV11-2 and TRBJ1-1; no firm D call. This CDR3 spans 14 amino acids. The germline gives CDR1 SGHAT, CDR2 FQNNGV. Trimming took off 4 bases at V and 0 bases at J, with 9 bases between the two ends. CDR3 in amino acids: CASSWWQMNTEAFF. The DNA for the CDR3 is TGTGCCAGCAGCTGGTGGCAGATGAACACTGAAGCTTTCTTT.

The chain combines TRBV7-6 with TRBJ2-7, with TRBD2 identical over 8 bases. The V and J ends lost 1 base and 6 bases, in that order; junction bases with no gene match: 8. Germline-derived CDR1 and CDR2 are SGHVS and FNYEAQ. The CDR3 sequence is 15 residues long. The CDR3 reads CASSLDKRELAEQYF. The CDR3 DNA is TGTGCCAGCAGCTTAGATAAGCGGGAGCTTGCCGAGCAGTACTTC.

The chain employs TRBV3-1 (or the pseudogene TRBV3-2) and TRBJ1-1, with 10 nucleotides matching TRBD1. Germline CDR1 LGHDT, CDR2 YNNKEL (reference sequence). V lost 3 bases, J lost 6 bases, and 1 base stayed unmatched. The CDR3 extends over 13 amino acids. In nucleotides, the CDR3 is TGTGCCAGCAGCCACGGACAGGGGGCTGAAGCTTTCTTT. Translation gives CASSHGQGAEAFF.

The rearrangement uses TRBV14 and TRBJ2-3; TRBD2 matches at 7 bases. Germline V gene data show CDR1 as SGHDN and CDR2 as FVKESK. The CDR3 has 21 amino acids. Germline trimming cut 1 base from V and 6 bases from J; bases unmatched to any gene: 25. The CDR3 sequence: CASSQAPYRQRGSRGLDTQYF. The CDR3 region has the DNA TGTGCCAGCAGCCAAGCCCCGTACCGACAGCGCGGGAGCCGGGGATTGGATACGCAGTATTTT. Full variable domain (missing parts from reference TRBV14 and TRBJ2-3): EAGVTQFPSHSVIEKGQTVTLRCDPISGHDNLYWYRRVMGKEIKFLLHFVKESKQDESGMPNNRFLAERTGGTYSTLKVQPAELEDSGVYFCASSQAPYRQRGSRGLDTQYFGPGTRLTVL.

This chain joins TRBV28 and TRBJ2-1, with TRBD2 matching 8 bases. The CDR3 totals 16 residues. Trimming removed 6 bases from V and 6 bases from J; junction bases left unmatched: 13. The germline CDR1 and CDR2 sequences are MDHEN and SYDVKM. The CDR3 loop is CASRLSRAGGTNEQFF. The CDR3, as DNA: TGTGCCAGCAGACTCAGCCGGGCGGGGGGAACCAATGAGCAGTTCTTC.

The rearrangement uses TRBV5-4 and TRBJ1-2, with a weak D call TRBD1 (6 bases). The CDR3 totals 16 residues. V was clipped by 4 bases and J by 0 bases, with 16 bases between them. CDR1 and CDR2 from the germline V gene are SGHNT and YYREEE (reference sequence). The CDR3 nucleotides read TGTGCCAGCAGCCGTAGCCAGACAGGAGCTAACTATGGCTACACCTTC. As protein: CASSRSQTGANYGYTF.

The chain couples TRBV28 to TRBJ2-7; D unresolved. Trimming stripped 10 bases from V and 6 bases from J, with 4 bases between. The CDR3 loop spans 8 amino acids. CDR1 and CDR2 (germline): MDHEN, SYDVKM. For the CDR3, the DNA is TGTGCCACCGGCGAGCAGTACTTC. Its protein is CATGEQYF.

The chain employs TRBV7-2 and TRBJ1-3, with unresolved D. V was trimmed by 6 bases and J by 4 bases, leaving 13 bases between them. This CDR3 spans 14 amino acids. CDR1 is SGHTA and CDR2 is FQGNSA in the germline V gene. CDR3 protein: CASRLAGSGNTIYF. In nucleotides, the CDR3 is TGTGCCAGCAGGTTGGCGGGGAGCGGAAACACCATATATTTT. Full variable domain (remainder filled in from reference TRBV7-2 and TRBJ1-3): GAGVSQSPSNKVTEKGKDVELRCDPISGHTALYWYRQSLGQGLEFLIYFQGNSAPDKSGLPSDRFSAERTGGSVSTLTIQRTQQEDSAVYLCASRLAGSGNTIYFGEGSWLTVV.

V usage is TRBV7-9 and J usage is TRBJ2-2, with 7 nucleotides matching TRBD2. The germline CDR1 and CDR2 sequences are SEHNR and FQNEAQ (reference sequence). This CDR3 spans 14 amino acids. Losses at the gene ends were 3 bases for V and 9 bases for J; bases not matched to a gene: 7. The CDR3 nucleotides are TGTGCCAGCAGCTTCGGCCCGGGAGGCCGGGAGCTGTTTTTT. Its translation is CASSFGPGGRELFF.